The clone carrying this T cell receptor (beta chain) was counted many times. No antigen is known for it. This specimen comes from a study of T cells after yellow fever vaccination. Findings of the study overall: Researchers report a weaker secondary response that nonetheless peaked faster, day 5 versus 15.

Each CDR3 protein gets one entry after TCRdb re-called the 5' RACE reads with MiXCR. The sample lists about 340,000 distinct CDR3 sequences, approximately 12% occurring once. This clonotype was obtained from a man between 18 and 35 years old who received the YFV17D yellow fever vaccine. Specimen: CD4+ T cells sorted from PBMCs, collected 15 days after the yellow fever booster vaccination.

CDR3 region: CASSAAGTGAADTQYF. CDR3 in DNA: TGCGCCAGCAGCGCCGCCGGGACAGGGGCGGCAGATACGCAGTATTTT. The V and J genes are TRBV5-1 and TRBJ2-3; 10 bases align to TRBD1. The junction had 9 bases not matched to a gene; V was cut back by 4 bases and J by 4 bases. The CDR3 runs 16 residues. Germline values: CDR1 SGHRS, CDR2 YFSETQ.